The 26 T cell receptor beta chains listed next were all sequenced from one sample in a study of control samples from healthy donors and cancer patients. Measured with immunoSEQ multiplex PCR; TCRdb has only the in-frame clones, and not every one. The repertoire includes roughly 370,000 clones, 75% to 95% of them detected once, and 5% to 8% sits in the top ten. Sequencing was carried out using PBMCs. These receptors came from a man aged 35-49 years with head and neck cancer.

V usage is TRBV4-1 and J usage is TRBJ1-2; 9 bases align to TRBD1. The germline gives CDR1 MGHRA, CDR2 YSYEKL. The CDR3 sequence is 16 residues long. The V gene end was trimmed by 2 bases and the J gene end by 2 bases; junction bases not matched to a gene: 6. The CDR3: CASSQPEGQGNYGYTF. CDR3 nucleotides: TGCGCCAGCAGCCAACCCGAAGGACAGGGGAACTATGGCTACACCTTC.

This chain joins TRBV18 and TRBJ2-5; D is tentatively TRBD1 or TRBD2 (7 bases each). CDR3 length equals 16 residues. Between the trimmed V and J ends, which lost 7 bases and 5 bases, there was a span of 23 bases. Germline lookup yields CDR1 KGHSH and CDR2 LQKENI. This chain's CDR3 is CASLTGTAGLMETQYF. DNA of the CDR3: TGTGCCAGCTTAACCGGGACAGCGGGATTAATGGAGACCCAGTACTTC. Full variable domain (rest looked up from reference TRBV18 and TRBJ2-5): NAGVMQNPRHLVRRRGQEARLRCSPMKGHSHVYWYRQLPEEGLKFMVYLQKENIIDESGMPKERFSAEFPKEGPSILRIQQVVRGDSAAYFCASLTGTAGLMETQYFGPGTRLLVL.

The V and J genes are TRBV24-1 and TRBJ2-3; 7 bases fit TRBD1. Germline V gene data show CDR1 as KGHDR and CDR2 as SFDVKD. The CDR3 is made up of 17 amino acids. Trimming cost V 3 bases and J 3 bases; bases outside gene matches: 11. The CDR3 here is CATSDLKGGLSTDTQYF. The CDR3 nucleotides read TGTGCCACCAGTGATCTTAAAGGGGGCCTCTCAACAGATACGCAGTATTTT.

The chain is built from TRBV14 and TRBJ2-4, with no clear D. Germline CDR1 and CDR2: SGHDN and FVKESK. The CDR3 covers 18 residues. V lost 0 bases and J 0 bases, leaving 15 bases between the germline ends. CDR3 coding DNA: TGTGCCAGCAGCCAAGATCCGTTCCTTGGGCTAGCCAAAAACATTCAGTACTTC. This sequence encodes CASSQDPFLGLAKNIQYF.

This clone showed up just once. CDR3 bases: TGTGCCATCAGTGCCGGGACCGGCTACGAGCAGTACTTC. Translated: CAISAGTGYEQYF. The rearrangement joins TRBV10-3 to TRBJ2-7, with D perhaps assigned TRBD1 or TRBD2 (5 bases each). With 4 bases removed from V and 3 bases from J, the gap between germline ends came to 10 bases. Per the germline V gene, CDR1 is ENHRY and CDR2 is SYGVKD. The CDR3 has 13 residues.

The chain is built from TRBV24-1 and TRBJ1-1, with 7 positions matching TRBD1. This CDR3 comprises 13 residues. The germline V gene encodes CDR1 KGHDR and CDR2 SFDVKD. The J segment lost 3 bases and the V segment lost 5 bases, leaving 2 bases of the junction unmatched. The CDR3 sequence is CATSVRGDTEAFF. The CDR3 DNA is TGTGCCACCAGTGTCAGGGGGGACACTGAAGCTTTCTTT.

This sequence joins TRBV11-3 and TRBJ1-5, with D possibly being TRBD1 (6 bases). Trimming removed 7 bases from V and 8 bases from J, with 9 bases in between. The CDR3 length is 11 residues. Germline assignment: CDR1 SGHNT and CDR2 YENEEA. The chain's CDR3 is CASTRGKPQHF. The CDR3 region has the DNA TGTGCCAGCACAAGGGGGAAGCCCCAGCATTTT.

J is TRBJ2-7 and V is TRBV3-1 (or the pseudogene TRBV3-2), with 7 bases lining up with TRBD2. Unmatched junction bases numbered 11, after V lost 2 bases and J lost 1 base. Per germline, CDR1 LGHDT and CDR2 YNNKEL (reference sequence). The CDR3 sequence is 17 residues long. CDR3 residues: CASSQFRGSGTSYEQYF. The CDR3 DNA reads TGTGCCAGCAGCCAATTCCGAGGCAGCGGGACTTCCTACGAGCAGTACTTC.

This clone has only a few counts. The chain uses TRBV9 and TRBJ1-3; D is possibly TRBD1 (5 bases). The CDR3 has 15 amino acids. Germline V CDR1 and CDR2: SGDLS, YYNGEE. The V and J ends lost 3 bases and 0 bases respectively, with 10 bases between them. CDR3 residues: CASSGMGGSGNTIYF. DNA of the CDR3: TGTGCCAGCAGCGGAATGGGGGGCTCTGGAAACACCATATATTTT.

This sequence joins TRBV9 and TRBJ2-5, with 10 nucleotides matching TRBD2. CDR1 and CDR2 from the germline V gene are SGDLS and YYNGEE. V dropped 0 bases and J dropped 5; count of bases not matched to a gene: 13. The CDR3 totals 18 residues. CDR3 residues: CASSVDYSLAGVGETQYF. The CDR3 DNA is TGTGCCAGCAGCGTAGATTATTCCCTAGCGGGAGTCGGTGAGACCCAGTACTTC.

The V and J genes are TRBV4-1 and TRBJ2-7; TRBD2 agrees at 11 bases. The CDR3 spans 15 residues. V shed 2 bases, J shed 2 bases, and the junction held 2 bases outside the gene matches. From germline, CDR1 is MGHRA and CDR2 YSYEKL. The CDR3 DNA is TGCGCCAGCAGCCAAAGACTAGCGGGGCCCTACGAGCAGTACTTC. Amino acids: CASSQRLAGPYEQYF.

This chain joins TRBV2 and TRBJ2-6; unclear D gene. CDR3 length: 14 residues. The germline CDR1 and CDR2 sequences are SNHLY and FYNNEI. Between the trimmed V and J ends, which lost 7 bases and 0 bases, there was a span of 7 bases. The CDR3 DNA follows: TGTGCCAGCAAAGAAAACTCTGGGGCCAACGTCCTGACTTTC. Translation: CASKENSGANVLTF.

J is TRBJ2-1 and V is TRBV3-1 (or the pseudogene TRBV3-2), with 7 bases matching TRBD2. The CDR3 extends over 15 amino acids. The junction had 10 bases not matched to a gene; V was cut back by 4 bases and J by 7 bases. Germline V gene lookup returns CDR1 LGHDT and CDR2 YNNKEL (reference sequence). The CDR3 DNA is TGTGCCAGCAGCCCCGCTAGCGGCCTGAGAAATGAGCAGTTCTTC. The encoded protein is CASSPASGLRNEQFF.

The CDR3 region has the DNA TGTGCCAGCAGTTCCGACTTGGAGTCCTACAATGAGCAGTTCTTC. Its protein product is CASSSDLESYNEQFF. The chain carries TRBV6-2 or TRBV6-3 and TRBJ2-1; D not certain. V was pared by 4 bases and J by 1 base, with 11 bases between. The CDR3 length is 15 residues. Per the germline V gene, CDR1 is MNHEY and CDR2 is SVGEGT.

The CDR3 DNA is TGTGCCAGCAGCACGCGGGGGATCCAAGAGACCCAGTACTTC. Translated: CASSTRGIQETQYF. The rearrangement joins TRBV7-2 to TRBJ2-5, with 7 bases that match TRBD2. The CDR3 has 14 residues. Unmatched junction bases numbered 4, after V lost 5 bases and J lost 1 base. Germline CDR1 SGHTA, CDR2 FQGNSA. Drawing the rest from reference TRBV7-2 and TRBJ2-5, the complete variable domain is GAGVSQSPSNKVTEKGKDVELRCDPISGHTALYWYRQSLGQGLEFLIYFQGNSAPDKSGLPSDRFSAERTGGSVSTLTIQRTQQEDSAVYLCASSTRGIQETQYFGPGTRLLVL.

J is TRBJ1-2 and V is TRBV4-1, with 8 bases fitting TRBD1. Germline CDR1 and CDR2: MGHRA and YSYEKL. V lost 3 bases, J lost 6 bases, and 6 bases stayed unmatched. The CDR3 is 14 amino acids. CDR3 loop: CASSQKAGGNGYTF. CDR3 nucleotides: TGCGCCAGCAGCCAGAAGGCAGGGGGCAATGGCTACACCTTC.

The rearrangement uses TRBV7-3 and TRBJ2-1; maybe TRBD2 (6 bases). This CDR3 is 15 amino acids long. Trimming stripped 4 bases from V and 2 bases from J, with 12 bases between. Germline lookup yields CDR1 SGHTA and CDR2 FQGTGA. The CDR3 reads CASSYYPSAYNEQFF. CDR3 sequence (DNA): TGTGCCAGCAGCTACTACCCTAGCGCCTACAATGAGCAGTTCTTC.

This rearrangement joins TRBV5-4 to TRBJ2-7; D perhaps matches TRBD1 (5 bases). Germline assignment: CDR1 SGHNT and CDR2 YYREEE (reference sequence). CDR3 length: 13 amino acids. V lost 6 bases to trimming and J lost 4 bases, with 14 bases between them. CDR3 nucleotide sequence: TGTGCCAGCAAGGACAATGCAAGGTACGAGCAGTACTTC. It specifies CASKDNARYEQYF. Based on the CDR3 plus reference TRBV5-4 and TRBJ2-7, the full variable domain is ETGVTQSPTHLIKTRGQQVTLRCSSQSGHNTVSWYQQALGQGPQFIFQYYREEENGRGNFPPRFSGLQFPNYSSELNVNALELDDSALYLCASKDNARYEQYFGPGTRLTVT.

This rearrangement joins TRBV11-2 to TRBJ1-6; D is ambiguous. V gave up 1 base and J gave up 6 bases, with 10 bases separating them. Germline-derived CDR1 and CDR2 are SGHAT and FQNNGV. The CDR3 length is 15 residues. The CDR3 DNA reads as TGTGCCAGCAGCTTAGGTGGCAGTAGTAATTCACCCCTCCACTTT. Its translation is CASSLGGSSNSPLHF.

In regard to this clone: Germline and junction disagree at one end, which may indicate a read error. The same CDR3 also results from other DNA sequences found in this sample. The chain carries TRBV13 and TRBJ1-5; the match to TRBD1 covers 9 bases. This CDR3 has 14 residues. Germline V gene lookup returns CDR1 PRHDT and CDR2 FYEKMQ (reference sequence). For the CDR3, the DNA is TGCGCCAGCAGCTCCGGACAGGGGACTCAGCCCCAGCATTTT. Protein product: CASSSGQGTQPQHF.

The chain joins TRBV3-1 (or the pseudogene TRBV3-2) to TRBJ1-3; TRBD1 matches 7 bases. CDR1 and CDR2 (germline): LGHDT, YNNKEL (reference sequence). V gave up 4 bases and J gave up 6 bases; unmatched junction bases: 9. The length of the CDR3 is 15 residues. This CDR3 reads CASSPHSGQANTIYF. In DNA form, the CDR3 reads TGTGCCAGCAGCCCACACTCAGGACAGGCAAACACCATATATTTT.

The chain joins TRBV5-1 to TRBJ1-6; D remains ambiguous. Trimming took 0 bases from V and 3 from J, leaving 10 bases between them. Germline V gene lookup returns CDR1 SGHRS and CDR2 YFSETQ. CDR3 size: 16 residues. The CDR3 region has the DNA TGCGCCAGCAGCTTGGAAGGATTCTTCTATAATTCACCCCTCCACTTT. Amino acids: CASSLEGFFYNSPLHF.

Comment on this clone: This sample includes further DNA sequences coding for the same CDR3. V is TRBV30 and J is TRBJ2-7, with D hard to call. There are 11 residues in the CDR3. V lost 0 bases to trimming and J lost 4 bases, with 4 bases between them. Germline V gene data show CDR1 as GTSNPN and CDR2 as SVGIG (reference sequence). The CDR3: CAWSVPYEQYF. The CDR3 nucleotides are TGTGCCTGGAGTGTCCCATACGAGCAGTACTTC.

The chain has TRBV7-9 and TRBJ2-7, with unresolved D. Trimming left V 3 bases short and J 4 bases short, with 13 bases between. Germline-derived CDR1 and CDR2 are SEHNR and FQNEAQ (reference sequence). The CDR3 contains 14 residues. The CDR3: CASSLPLIPYEQYF. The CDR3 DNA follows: TGTGCCAGCAGCTTGCCCCTCATACCATACGAGCAGTACTTC.

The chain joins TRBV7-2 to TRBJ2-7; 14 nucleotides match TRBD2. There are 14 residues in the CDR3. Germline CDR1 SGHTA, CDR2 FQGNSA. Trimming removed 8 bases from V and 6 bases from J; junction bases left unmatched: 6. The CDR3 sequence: CASHETSGRGEQYF. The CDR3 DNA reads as TGTGCCAGCCACGAGACTAGCGGGAGGGGCGAGCAGTACTTC. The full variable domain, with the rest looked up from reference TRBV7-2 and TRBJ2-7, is GAGVSQSPSNKVTEKGKDVELRCDPISGHTALYWYRQSLGQGLEFLIYFQGNSAPDKSGLPSDRFSAERTGGSVSTLTIQRTQQEDSAVYLCASHETSGRGEQYFGPGTRLTVT.

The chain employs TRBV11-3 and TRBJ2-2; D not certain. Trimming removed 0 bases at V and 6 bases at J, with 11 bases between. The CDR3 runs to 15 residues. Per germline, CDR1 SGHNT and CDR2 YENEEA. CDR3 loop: CASSLDRFMAGELFF. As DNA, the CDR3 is TGTGCCAGCAGCTTAGACAGGTTTATGGCCGGGGAGCTGTTTTTT.